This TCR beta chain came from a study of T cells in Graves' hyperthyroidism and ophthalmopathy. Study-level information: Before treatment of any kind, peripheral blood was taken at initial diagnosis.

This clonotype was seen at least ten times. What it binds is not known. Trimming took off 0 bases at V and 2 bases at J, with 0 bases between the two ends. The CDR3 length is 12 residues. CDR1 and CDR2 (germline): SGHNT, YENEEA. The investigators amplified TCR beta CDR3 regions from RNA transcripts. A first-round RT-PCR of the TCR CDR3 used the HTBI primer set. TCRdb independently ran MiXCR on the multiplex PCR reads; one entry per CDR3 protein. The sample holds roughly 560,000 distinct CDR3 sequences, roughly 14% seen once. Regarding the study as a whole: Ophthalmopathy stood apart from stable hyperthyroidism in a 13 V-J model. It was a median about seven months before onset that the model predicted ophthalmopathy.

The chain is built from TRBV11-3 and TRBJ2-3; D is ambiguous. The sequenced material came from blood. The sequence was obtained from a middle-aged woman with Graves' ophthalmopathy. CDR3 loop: CASSLDTDTQYF. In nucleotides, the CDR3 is TGTGCCAGCAGCTTAGACACAGATACGCAGTATTTT.